Following are 18 T cell receptor beta chains from one sample sequenced in a study of OX40 agonist ivuxolimab in advanced cancers. The table came from immunoSEQ multiplex PCR; TCRdb's copy has only in-frame clones and leaves some out. The sample records around 78,000 clones, over 75% being singletons. Sequencing was performed on CD4+ or CD8+ T cells sorted from blood, taken in a trial of the OX40 agonist ivuxolimab. The receptors derive from an adult with an advanced solid tumor such as melanoma, head and neck, liver or kidney cancer.

V is TRBV5-1 and J is TRBJ1-1, with a tentative D call TRBD1 (6 bases). The CDR3 runs 13 residues. V lost 3 bases to trimming and J lost 4 bases, with 10 bases between them. The germline V gene has CDR1 SGHRS and CDR2 YFSETQ. The CDR3 region has the DNA TGCGCCAGCAGCTCTACAGGGTTCACTGAAGCTTTCTTT. Protein sequence: CASSSTGFTEAFF.

The chain has TRBV14 and TRBJ1-3; no clear D. Between the trimmed V and J ends, which lost 0 bases and 0 bases, there was a span of 9 bases. The CDR3 covers 16 residues. Germline CDR1 is SGHDN and CDR2 is FVKESK. The CDR3 reads CASSQDRLTSGNTIYF. DNA for the CDR3: TGTGCCAGCAGCCAAGACAGGCTCACCTCTGGAAACACCATATATTTT.

This clone occurred a few times. The V and J genes are TRBV27 and TRBJ2-5; D not resolved. The V gene lost 4 bases and the J gene lost 1 base, with 13 bases spanning the gap. The CDR3 contains 15 residues. CDR1 MNHEY and CDR2 SMNVEV come from the germline V gene (reference sequence). The CDR3: CASSSPGRFQETQYF. CDR3 coding DNA: TGTGCCAGCAGTTCACCAGGACGCTTCCAAGAGACCCAGTACTTC.

In this sample, this clone turned up once. The genes are TRBV27 and TRBJ1-2; D unresolved. Germline V gives CDR1 MNHEY, CDR2 SMNVEV (reference sequence). Trimming cost V 5 bases and J 8 bases, with 12 bases left between them. The CDR3 spans 12 residues. CDR3 region: CASSLRGHGYTF. CDR3 nucleotides: TGTGCCAGCAGTCTCCGAGGGCACGGCTACACCTTC.

This chain links TRBV9 with TRBJ2-1; no firm D call. Trimming pared 4 bases from V and 1 base from J, leaving 12 bases between. The CDR3 sequence is 15 residues long. Per germline, CDR1 SGDLS and CDR2 YYNGEE. CDR3 region: CASSPREGSYNEQFF. In DNA, the CDR3 is TGTGCCAGCAGCCCCCGCGAAGGTTCCTACAATGAGCAGTTCTTC.

This clone was picked up one time. In DNA form, the CDR3 reads TGTGCCAGTAGTATAGGGCGGGCTTCTAATGAAAAACTGTTTTTT. Translated, it gives CASSIGRASNEKLFF. The chain joins TRBV19 to TRBJ1-4; D is uncertain. Trimming shortened V by 1 base and J by 3 bases, and 9 bases separated the two germline ends. Germline values: CDR1 LNHDA, CDR2 SQIVND (reference sequence). The CDR3 has 15 amino acids.

This rearrangement joins TRBV11-2 to TRBJ1-6, with unresolved D. Trimming cost V 5 bases and J 8 bases, with 19 bases left between them. The CDR3 extends over 16 amino acids. CDR1 and CDR2 from the germline V gene are SGHAT and FQNNGV. The CDR3 here is CASSLRRPNGDSPLHF. The CDR3 nucleotides are TGTGCCAGCAGCCTAAGGCGGCCAAACGGGGATTCACCCCTCCACTTT. The variable domain in full, completed from reference TRBV11-2 and TRBJ1-6, reads EAGVAQSPRYKIIEKRQSVAFWCNPISGHATLYWYQQILGQGPKLLIQFQNNGVVDDSQLPKDRFSAERLKGVDSTLKIQPAKLEDSAVYLCASSLRRPNGDSPLHFGNGTRLTVT.

The chain couples TRBV28 to TRBJ1-4; D is possibly TRBD1 (6 bases). Trimming took off 8 bases at V and 3 bases at J, with 13 bases between the two ends. The V gene's germline CDR1 is MDHEN and CDR2 SYDVKM. The CDR3 runs 14 residues. CDR3 bases: TGTGCCAGCCTTCCGGGGGGCCCTAATGAAAAACTGTTTTTT. Its translation: CASLPGGPNEKLFF.

This clone was seen a single time. This chain connects TRBV7-8 to TRBJ1-2; 10 bases fit TRBD1. Germline V lookup: CDR1 SGHVS, CDR2 FQNEAQ. The CDR3 covers 15 residues. The J segment lost 7 bases and the V segment lost 5 bases, leaving 10 bases of the junction unmatched. The CDR3 sequence: CASSASGTGASGYTF. The CDR3 coding sequence is TGTGCCAGCAGCGCCTCCGGGACAGGGGCGTCTGGCTACACCTTC.

The chain links TRBV6-6 to TRBJ2-2; D is undetermined. Germline values: CDR1 MNHNY, CDR2 SVGAGI (reference sequence). V lost 7 bases and J 1 base, leaving 4 bases between the germline ends. This CDR3 contains 12 residues. CDR3 sequence (DNA): TGTGCCAGCAATCTGAACACCGGGGAGCTGTTTTTT. Encoded protein: CASNLNTGELFF.

V and J are TRBV6-6 and TRBJ2-2; TRBD1 aligns across 9 bases. Germline lookup yields CDR1 MNHNY and CDR2 SVGAGI (reference sequence). The junction had 7 bases not matched to a gene; V was cut back by 4 bases and J by 7 bases. CDR3 length: 15 residues. CDR3 region: CASSSGQGSGGELFF. The DNA for the CDR3 is TGTGCCAGCAGTTCCGGACAGGGGAGCGGCGGGGAGCTGTTTTTT.

V is TRBV10-2 and J is TRBJ1-2, with D unresolved. This CDR3 region has 14 residues. Trimming cost V 2 bases and J 0 bases, with 7 bases left between them. Germline CDR1 reads WSHSY; CDR2 reads SAAADI. The CDR3 DNA reads TGCGCCAGCAGTGAGAAAGGGACTAACTATGGCTACACCTTC. Translated: CASSEKGTNYGYTF.

The rearrangement joins TRBV7-2 to TRBJ2-7, with D unclear. V lost 5 bases to trimming and J lost 4 bases, with 12 bases between them. The CDR3 is 13 amino acids. Looked up from germline, CDR1 is SGHTA and CDR2 is FQGNSA. CDR3 bases: TGTGCCAGCAGCCAGATCGGCGGTTACGAGCAGTACTTC. Amino acid sequence: CASSQIGGYEQYF.

The chain recombines TRBV28 with TRBJ1-3, with D possibly TRBD1 on 6 matching bases. V gave up 6 bases and J gave up 0 bases, with 12 bases separating them. This CDR3 is built from 15 residues. Germline V lookup: CDR1 MDHEN, CDR2 SYDVKM. The CDR3 sequence: CASRKVGGSGNTIYF. DNA of the CDR3: TGTGCCAGCAGGAAGGTAGGGGGCTCTGGAAACACCATATATTTT.

The rearrangement joins TRBV6-6 to TRBJ2-3; 12 bases align to TRBD2. With 5 bases clipped from V and 3 bases from J, the junction kept 6 bases outside the gene matches. Germline CDR1 reads MNHNY; CDR2 reads SVGAGI (reference sequence). The CDR3 is made up of 16 amino acids. The CDR3 DNA sequence: TGTGCCAGCAGTAAGACTAGCGGGGGTCCTACAGATACGCAGTATTTT. Its translation is CASSKTSGGPTDTQYF.

A few counts support this clone. The chain recombines TRBV11-2 with TRBJ1-1, with D unclear. V dropped 4 bases and J dropped 5 bases, with 11 bases sitting between them. The CDR3 is made up of 13 amino acids. Germline V lookup: CDR1 SGHAT, CDR2 FQNNGV. The CDR3 DNA reads TGTGCCAGCAGCTCTTTGGAGAGGACTGAAGCTTTCTTT. As protein: CASSSLERTEAFF.

This chain connects TRBV5-1 to TRBJ1-2; D might be TRBD1 (6 bases). Deletions cut 4 bases from V and 4 bases from J, with 17 bases between. There are 15 residues in the CDR3. Germline CDR1 SGHRS, CDR2 YFSETQ. This chain's CDR3 is CASSPGGTGPYGYTF. In nucleotides, the CDR3 is TGCGCCAGCAGCCCCGGGGGCACAGGGCCCTATGGCTACACCTTC.

This chain links TRBV7-8 with TRBJ1-3; 7 nucleotides match TRBD1. V was pared by 8 bases and J by 3 bases, with 10 bases of the junction left unmatched. Germline loops: CDR1 SGHVS, CDR2 FQNEAQ. CDR3 length: 15 residues. DNA for the CDR3: TGTGCCAGCGTCCGGGACAGAGTTTATGGAAACACCATATATTTT. Translating it yields CASVRDRVYGNTIYF. The full variable domain, its missing parts supplied by reference TRBV7-8 and TRBJ1-3, is GAGVSQSPRYKVAKRGQDVALRCDPISGHVSLFWYQQALGQGPEFLTYFQNEAQLDKSGLPSDRFFAERPEGSVSTLKIQRTQQEDSAVYLCASVRDRVYGNTIYFGEGSWLTVV.